This T cell receptor beta chain was sequenced in a study of a mutant IDH1 vaccine in newly diagnosed glioma. Study-level background: Most patients had radiochemotherapy with temozolomide before enrollment; others had one alone.

Study results and caveats: Around 92% of patients showed vaccine-induced immune responses across multiple MHC alleles. Pseudoprogression seemingly bore no relation to changes in top peripheral T cell clonotypes.

Repertoires were generated with immunoSEQ multiplex PCR, while TCRdb's copy carries only in-frame clones and drops some. Of around 67,000 clones in the sample, about 83% were seen once. The sample's time point: baseline, week 1 (first vaccination visit). Treatment indicated: pre-vaccination baseline after standard-of-care therapy. The donor cohort comprised cases of new WHO grade 3 or 4 IDH1-mutant, ATRX-lost astrocytoma. The CDR3 totals 14 residues. Germline V gives CDR1 SNHLY, CDR2 FYNNEI. The V and J ends lost 8 bases and 0 bases, in that order; junction bases with no gene match: 4. On this clone itself: Its matching antigen is unknown.

This chain joins TRBV2 and TRBJ1-5, with 7 nucleotides matching TRBD1. The TCR comes from a woman in her late teens or twenties with glioma. Some clones in this sample may be carry-over from other donors' samples. The sequenced sample was peripheral blood mononuclear cells (PBMCs), obtained from a glioma patient treated with radiotherapy, temozolomide or both. This CDR3 is CASQGGNSNQPQHF. The CDR3 nucleotides read TGTGCCAGCCAGGGGGGGAATAGCAATCAGCCCCAGCATTTT.